This T cell receptor beta chain was documented in a study of shared clonotypes between healthy human individuals (dated by TCRdb to about 2020). General notes on the study: Two women and a few men aged 18 to 49 years were included in the cohort. Per donor, three plates each were used for CD4 naive and CD4 memory, two for CD8 naive, and one for CD8 memory. Blood TCR repertoires of a handful of healthy adults were deeply sequenced to estimate repertoire size and the extent of clonotype sharing between individuals. Different laboratories and diverse techniques were used to prepare libraries and sequence TCR repertoires, to increase sequencing depth and limit assay-specific biases. Per donor, leukapheresis produced somewhere between about 0.94 and 9 billion PBMCs.

General findings and caveats noted by the study authors: Sampling was restricted to blood, and TCR repertoires in tissue are likely to differ from TCR repertoires in blood. Incomplete sequencing was indicated by rarefaction of sorted-subset datasets, despite the large sequencing depth. When a handful of donors were compared, the shared fraction of clonotypes was around 4.6% for naive CD4, 3.5% to 4% for naive CD8, roughly 2.3% for memory CD4, and approximately 0.4% for memory CD8. Compared with non-shared clonotypes, the clonotypes found in all four sorted-subset donors had higher generation probabilities. Because the study included only a small number of donors, the genetic and exposure-history diversity represented was limited. Based on pairwise subsampling, the degree of clonotype sharing among donors was expected to be affected by sequencing depth. Naive subsets generally had larger estimated clonotype richness than memory subsets did.

V is cut by 6 bases and J by 5 bases, and the space between the germline ends is 21 bases. The CDR3 starts with the cysteine, ends with the phenylalanine, and has 16 residues. The retained sequence is limited to the CDR3, 48 bases, with the frame set at the first base. CDR1 and CDR2 were assigned from the germline V gene as MRHNA and SNTAGT. For the CD8 naive samples, CD45RO-negative cells were positively selected for CCR7, yielding a CD45RA+CCR7+ population from which TemRA cells were excluded. The donors were healthy, HIV-negative adults with no recently reported acute infections or vaccinations. All donors were Caucasian adults living in Nashville, Tennessee, USA. After blood collection by leukapheresis, PBMCs were isolated using Ficoll-Histopaque density gradient centrifugation and then cryopreserved in the vapor phase of liquid nitrogen. Analytical flow cytometry was used to check the purity and quantity of each magnetically sorted T cell population. Each sorted fraction had its genomic DNA isolated and then quantified by UV absorbance on a Nanodrop 2000c.

Using the deep immunoSEQ assay, multiplex PCR amplified TCR CDR3 regions from genomic DNA. For each cell subset, the extracted genomic DNA was distributed evenly across all wells of several immunoSEQ 96-well plates, and each plate served as one replicate. For sorted subsets, each replicate PCR was loaded with approximately 200 ng genomic DNA, equivalent to 30,000 to 35,000 T cell genomes. Purified libraries were measured with a Qubit 3.0 fluorometer, size-checked on a Bioanalyzer 2100, and measured again with the KAPA Library Quantification kit. Each immunoSEQ 96-well plate was sequenced on its own single-read 150-cycle Illumina NextSeq 550 flow cell. In the paper's pipeline: Because the immunoSEQ output included only junctional sequences and no quality scores, the filtering could not be the same as the filtering used for full-length reads. To assign V/J genes and CDR3, sequences were annotated against IMGT germline references using PyIR, a Python wrapper for IgBLAST v1.9. Reads were filtered out if the reads had weak V/J assignments (E-value above 1e-6), no CDR3, stop codons, out-of-frame junctions, or ambiguous translated residues. V3J clonotypes were defined as sequences sharing the same inferred V gene, J gene, and CDR3 amino acid sequence. Percentage overlap between repertoires was computed as shared unique clonotypes divided by the size of the smaller repertoire. Richness of each repertoire was evaluated using RTK rarefaction, the Chao1 estimator, and Recon v2.1 estimates of unobserved clonotypes. For all TCRbeta clonotypes obtained by the gDNA method from a few donors, generation probabilities were computed with OLGA. In TCRdb, the immuneACCESS table is reduced to in-frame sequences with V and J assigned. These tables do not hold every clone; where another copy was compared, an unresolved V gene accounts for under half, and the others remain unexplained. V, J and clone size were drawn from that table, and D and trimming were deduced from the DNA. The sample yields fewer than 850,000 clones; around 96% were counted once. Clones ranked in the top ten supply less than 0.25% of the sample.

As concerns this clone: What this receptor recognizes is not known. No clone much larger than this one lies a single base away; base qualities are absent.

Here the chain combines TRBV6-4 and TRBJ2-3; TRBD2 is a possible D gene, resting on 5 matching bases. This sequence was found in a man aged 25-45 years in good health. The specimen sequenced was naive CD8+ T cells sorted from blood. The meaning of the sample's cell subset or site label: CD45RA+CCR7+. The bases read TGTGCCAGCAGCCCGCGGGCCCCTCATTGGGTAGATACGCAGTATTTT. This codes for CASSPRAPHWVDTQYF.